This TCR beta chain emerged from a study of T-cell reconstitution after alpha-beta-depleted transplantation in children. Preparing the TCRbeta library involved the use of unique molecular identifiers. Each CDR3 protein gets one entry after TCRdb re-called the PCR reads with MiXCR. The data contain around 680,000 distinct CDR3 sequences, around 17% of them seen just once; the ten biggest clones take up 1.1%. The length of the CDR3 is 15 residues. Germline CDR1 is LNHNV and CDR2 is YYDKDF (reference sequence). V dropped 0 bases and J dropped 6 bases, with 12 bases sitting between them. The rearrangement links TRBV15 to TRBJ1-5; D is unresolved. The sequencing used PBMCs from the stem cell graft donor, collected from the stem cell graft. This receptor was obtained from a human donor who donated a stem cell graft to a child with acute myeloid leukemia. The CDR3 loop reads CATSRDRGSSQPQHF. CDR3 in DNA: TGTGCCACCAGCAGAGATCGGGGTTCCAGTCAGCCCCAGCATTTT.